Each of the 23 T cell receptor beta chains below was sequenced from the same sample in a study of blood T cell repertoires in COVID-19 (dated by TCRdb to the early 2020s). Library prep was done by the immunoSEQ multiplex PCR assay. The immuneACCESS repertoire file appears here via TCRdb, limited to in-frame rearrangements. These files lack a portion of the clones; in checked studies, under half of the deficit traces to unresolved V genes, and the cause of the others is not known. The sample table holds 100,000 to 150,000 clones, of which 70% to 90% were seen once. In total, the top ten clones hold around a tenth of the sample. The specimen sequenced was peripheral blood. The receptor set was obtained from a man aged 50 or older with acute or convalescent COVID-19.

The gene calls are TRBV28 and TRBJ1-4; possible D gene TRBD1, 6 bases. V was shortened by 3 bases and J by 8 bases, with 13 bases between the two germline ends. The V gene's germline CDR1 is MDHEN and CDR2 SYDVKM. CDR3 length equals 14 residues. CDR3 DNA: TGTGCCAGCAGTTTCTCAGGGGCGTGGGAAAAACTGTTTTTT. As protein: CASSFSGAWEKLFF.

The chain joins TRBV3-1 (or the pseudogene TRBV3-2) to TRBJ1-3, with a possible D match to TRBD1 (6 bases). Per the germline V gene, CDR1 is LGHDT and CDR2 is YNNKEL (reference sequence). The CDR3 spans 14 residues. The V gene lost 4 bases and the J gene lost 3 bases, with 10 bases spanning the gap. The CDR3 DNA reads TGTGCCAGCAGCCTAGGGACAAGTGGAAACACCATATATTTT. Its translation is CASSLGTSGNTIYF.

CDR3 in DNA: TGCGCCAGCAGCCGGGGGCCTGAAGAGACCCAGTACTTC. It yields the protein CASSRGPEETQYF. The genes are TRBV4-1 and TRBJ2-5, with D perhaps TRBD1 (6 bases). Germline CDR1 is MGHRA and CDR2 is YSYEKL. The V end was cut by 4 bases, the J end by 3 bases, with 9 bases between. The CDR3 has 13 residues.

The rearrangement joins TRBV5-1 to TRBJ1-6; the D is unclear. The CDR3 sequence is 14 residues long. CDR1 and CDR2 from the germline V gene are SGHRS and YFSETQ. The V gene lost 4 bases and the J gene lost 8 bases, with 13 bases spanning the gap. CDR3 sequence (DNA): TGCGCCAGCAGCCCACCGGGAGCCTATTCACCCCTCCACTTT. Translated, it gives CASSPPGAYSPLHF.

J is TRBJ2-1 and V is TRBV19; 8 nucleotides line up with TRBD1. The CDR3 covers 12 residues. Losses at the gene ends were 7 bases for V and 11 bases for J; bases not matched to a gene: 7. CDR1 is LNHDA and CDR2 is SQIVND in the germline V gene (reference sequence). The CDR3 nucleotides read TGTGCCAGTAACCAGGGGGCGTTGAAGCAGTTCTTC. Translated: CASNQGALKQFF. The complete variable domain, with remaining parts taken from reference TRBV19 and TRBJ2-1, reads DGGITQSPKYLFRKEGQNVTLSCEQNLNHDAMYWYRQDPGQGLRLIYYSQIVNDFQKGDIAEGYSVSREKKESFPLTVTSAQKNPTAFYLCASNQGALKQFFGPGTRLTVL.

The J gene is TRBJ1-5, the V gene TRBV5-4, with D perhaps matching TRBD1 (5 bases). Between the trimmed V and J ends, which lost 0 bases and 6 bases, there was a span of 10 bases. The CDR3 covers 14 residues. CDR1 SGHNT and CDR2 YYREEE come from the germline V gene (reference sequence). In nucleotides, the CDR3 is TGTGCCAGCAGCTTGGCCCCTAGGGGTCAGCCCCAGCATTTT. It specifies CASSLAPRGQPQHF.

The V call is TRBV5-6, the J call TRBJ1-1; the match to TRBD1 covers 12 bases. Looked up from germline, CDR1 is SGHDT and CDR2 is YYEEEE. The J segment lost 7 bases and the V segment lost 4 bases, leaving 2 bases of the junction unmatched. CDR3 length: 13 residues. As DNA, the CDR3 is TGTGCCAGCAGCAGGGACAGGGGGCATGAAGCTTTCTTT. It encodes CASSRDRGHEAFF.

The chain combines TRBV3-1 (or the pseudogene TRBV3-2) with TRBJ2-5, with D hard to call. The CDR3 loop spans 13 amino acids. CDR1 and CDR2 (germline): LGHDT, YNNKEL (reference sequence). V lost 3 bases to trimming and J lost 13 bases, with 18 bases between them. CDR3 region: CASSQTPPEALYF. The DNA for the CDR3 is TGTGCCAGCAGCCAGACCCCCCCCGAGGCTCTGTACTTC.

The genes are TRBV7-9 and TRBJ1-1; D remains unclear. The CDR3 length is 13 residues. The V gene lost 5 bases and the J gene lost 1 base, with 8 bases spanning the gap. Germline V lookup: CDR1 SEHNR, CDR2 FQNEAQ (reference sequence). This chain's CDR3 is CASSTTGNTEAFF. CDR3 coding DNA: TGTGCCAGCAGCACTACGGGGAACACTGAAGCTTTCTTT.

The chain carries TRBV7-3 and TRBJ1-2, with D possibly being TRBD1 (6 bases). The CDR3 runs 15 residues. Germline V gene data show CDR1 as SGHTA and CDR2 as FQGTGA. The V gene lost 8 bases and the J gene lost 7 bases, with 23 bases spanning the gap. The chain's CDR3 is CASQPRGAIGSGYTF. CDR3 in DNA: TGTGCCAGCCAGCCCCGGGGGGCCATTGGTTCTGGCTACACCTTC.

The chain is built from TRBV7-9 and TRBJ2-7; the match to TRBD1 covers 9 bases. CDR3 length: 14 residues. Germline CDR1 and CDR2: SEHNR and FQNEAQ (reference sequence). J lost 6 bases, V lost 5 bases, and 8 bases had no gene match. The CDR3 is CASSPWTGDLEQYF. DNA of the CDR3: TGTGCCAGCAGCCCCTGGACAGGGGACCTCGAGCAGTACTTC.

The chain's CDR3 is CASSPRTDSNYGYTF. DNA of the CDR3: TGTGCCAGCAGCCCCCGGACAGACTCCAACTATGGCTACACCTTC. This chain connects TRBV13 to TRBJ1-2; a weak D match, TRBD1 (6 bases). CDR3 length equals 15 residues. The germline gives CDR1 PRHDT, CDR2 FYEKMQ (reference sequence). V gave up 5 bases and J gave up 2 bases, with 15 bases separating them. The variable domain in full, with the rest retrieved from reference TRBV13 and TRBJ1-2, is AAGVIQSPRHLIKEKRETATLKCYPIPRHDTVYWYQQGPGQDPQFLISFYEKMQSDKGSIPDRFSAQQFSDYHSELNMSSLELGDSALYFCASSPRTDSNYGYTFGSGTRLTVV.

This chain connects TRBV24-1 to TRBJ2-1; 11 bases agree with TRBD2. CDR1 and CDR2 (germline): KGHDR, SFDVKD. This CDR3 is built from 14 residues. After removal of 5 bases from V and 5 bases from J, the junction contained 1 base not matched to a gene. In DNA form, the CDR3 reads TGTGCCACCAGTGTAGCGGGAGGGAACAATGAGCAGTTCTTC. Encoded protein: CATSVAGGNNEQFF.

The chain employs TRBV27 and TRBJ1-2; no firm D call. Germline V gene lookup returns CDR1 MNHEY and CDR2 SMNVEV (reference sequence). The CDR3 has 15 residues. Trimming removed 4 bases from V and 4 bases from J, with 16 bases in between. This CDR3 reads CASSSTHSVPYGYTF. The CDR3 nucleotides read TGTGCCAGCAGTTCCACCCACAGTGTGCCCTATGGCTACACCTTC.

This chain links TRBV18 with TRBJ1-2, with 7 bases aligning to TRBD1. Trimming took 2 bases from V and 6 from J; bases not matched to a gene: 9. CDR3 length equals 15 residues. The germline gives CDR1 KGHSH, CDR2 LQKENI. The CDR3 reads CASSPVGQATHGYTF. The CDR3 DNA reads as TGTGCCAGCTCACCAGTCGGACAGGCAACCCATGGCTACACCTTC.

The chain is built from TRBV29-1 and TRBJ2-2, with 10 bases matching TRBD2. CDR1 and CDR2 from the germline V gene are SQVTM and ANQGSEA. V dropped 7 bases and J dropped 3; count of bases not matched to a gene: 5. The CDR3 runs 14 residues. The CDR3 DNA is TGCAGCGCTGGGACTAGCGTATACACCGGGGAGCTGTTTTTT. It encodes CSAGTSVYTGELFF.

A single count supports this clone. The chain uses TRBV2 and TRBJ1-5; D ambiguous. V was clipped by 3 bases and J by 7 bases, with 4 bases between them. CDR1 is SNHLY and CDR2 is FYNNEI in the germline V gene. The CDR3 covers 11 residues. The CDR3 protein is CASSDGQPQHF. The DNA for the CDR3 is TGTGCCAGCAGTGACGGGCAGCCCCAGCATTTT.

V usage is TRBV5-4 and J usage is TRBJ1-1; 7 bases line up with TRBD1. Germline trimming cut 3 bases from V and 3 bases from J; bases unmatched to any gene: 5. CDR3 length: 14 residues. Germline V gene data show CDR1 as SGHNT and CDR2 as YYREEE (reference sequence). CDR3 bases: TGTGCCAGCAGCTCATACAGGGGTCACACTGAAGCTTTCTTT. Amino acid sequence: CASSSYRGHTEAFF.

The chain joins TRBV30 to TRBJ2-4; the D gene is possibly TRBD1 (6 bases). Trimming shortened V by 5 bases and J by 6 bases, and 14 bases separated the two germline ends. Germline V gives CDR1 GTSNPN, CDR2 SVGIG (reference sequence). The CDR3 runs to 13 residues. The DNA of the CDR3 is TGTGCCTGGGCGGACAGTGTTTTAAACATTCAGTACTTC. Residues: CAWADSVLNIQYF.

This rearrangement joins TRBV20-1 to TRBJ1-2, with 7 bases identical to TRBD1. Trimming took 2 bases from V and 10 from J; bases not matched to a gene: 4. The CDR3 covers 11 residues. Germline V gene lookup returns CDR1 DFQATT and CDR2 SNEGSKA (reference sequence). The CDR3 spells CSARLGQDYTF. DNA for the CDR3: TGCAGTGCTAGACTCGGACAGGACTACACCTTC.

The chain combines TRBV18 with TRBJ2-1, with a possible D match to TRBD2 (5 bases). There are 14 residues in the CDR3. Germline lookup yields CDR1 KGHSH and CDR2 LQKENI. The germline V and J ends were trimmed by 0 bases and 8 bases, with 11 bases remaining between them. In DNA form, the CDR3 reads TGTGCCAGCTCACCACCATCTAGCAGGCATGAGCAGTTCTTC. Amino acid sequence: CASSPPSSRHEQFF.

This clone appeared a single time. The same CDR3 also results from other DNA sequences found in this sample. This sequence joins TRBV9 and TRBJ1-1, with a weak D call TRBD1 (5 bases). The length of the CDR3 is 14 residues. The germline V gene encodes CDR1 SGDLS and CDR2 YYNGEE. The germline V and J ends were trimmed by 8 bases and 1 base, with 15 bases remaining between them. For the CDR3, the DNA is TGTGCCAGTAGCATCCATCAGGGGAACACTGAAGCTTTCTTT. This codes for CASSIHQGNTEAFF.

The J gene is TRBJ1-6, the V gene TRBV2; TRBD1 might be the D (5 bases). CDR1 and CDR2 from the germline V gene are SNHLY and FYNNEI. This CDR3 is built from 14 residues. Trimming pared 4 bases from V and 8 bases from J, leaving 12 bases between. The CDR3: CASSVRGSDSPLHF. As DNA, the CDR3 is TGTGCCAGCAGTGTTAGGGGTTCGGATTCACCCCTCCACTTT. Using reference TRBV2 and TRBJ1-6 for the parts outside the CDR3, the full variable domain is EPEVTQTPSHQVTQMGQEVILRCVPISNHLYFYWYRQILGQKVEFLVSFYNNEISEKSEIFDDQFSVERPDGSNFTLKIRSTKLEDSAMYFCASSVRGSDSPLHFGNGTRLTVT.